Presented here are 17 T cell receptor beta chains from one specimen sequenced in a study of T cell responses to AZD1222 COVID-19 vaccine. Sequenced by immunoSEQ multiplex PCR; TCRdb stores in-frame clones only, minus some. The table shows fewer than 200,000 clones, with more than 75% occurring only once. The starting material was peripheral blood, obtained 28 days after the second AZD1222 dose. The receptors come from an adult who received the AZD1222 COVID-19 vaccine.

V gene TRBV5-5 combines with J gene TRBJ1-2; the match to TRBD1 covers 12 bases. Germline V gives CDR1 SGHKS, CDR2 YYEKEE (reference sequence). V lost 3 bases and J lost 0; bases outside the gene matches: 3. The CDR3 is 16 residues long. The CDR3 reads CASSSGTGGPNYGYTF. The CDR3 DNA reads as TGTGCCAGCAGCTCAGGGACAGGGGGCCCTAACTATGGCTACACCTTC.

The V gene is TRBV12-3 or TRBV12-4, the J gene TRBJ1-5; perhaps TRBD1 as D (5 bases). CDR3 length equals 13 residues. Trimming left V 3 bases short and J 6 bases short, with 9 bases between. The CDR3 DNA follows: TGTGCCAGCAGTTTCAGGGAAGGTCAGCCCCAGCATTTT. It yields the protein CASSFREGQPQHF.

CDR3 nucleotide sequence: TGCGCCAGCAGCTTGTTTGGGGACAGTTACACTGAAGCTTTCTTT. Protein sequence: CASSLFGDSYTEAFF. The chain employs TRBV5-1 and TRBJ1-1, with 7 bases fitting TRBD1. V lost 1 base and J lost 3; bases outside the gene matches: 6. Germline V CDR1 and CDR2: SGHRS, YFSETQ. CDR3 length: 15 amino acids.

The chain is built from TRBV7-2 and TRBJ1-1, with no clear D. From germline, CDR1 is SGHTA and CDR2 FQGNSA. The CDR3 is 13 amino acids. V was clipped by 5 bases and J by 3 bases, with 10 bases between them. CDR3 sequence (DNA): TGTGCCAGCAGCCCCCGACGGGACACTGAAGCTTTCTTT. Its protein product is CASSPRRDTEAFF.

This clone was found once. The chain has TRBV2 and TRBJ1-3; D gene uncertain. The CDR3 totals 13 residues. Germline V gives CDR1 SNHLY, CDR2 FYNNEI. Trimming pared 7 bases from V and 0 bases from J, leaving 7 bases between. CDR3 sequence (DNA): TGTGCCAGCATTGAGTTCTCTGGAAACACCATATATTTT. Translated: CASIEFSGNTIYF. The full variable domain, completed using reference TRBV2 and TRBJ1-3, is EPEVTQTPSHQVTQMGQEVILRCVPISNHLYFYWYRQILGQKVEFLVSFYNNEISEKSEIFDDQFSVERPDGSNFTLKIRSTKLEDSAMYFCASIEFSGNTIYFGEGSWLTVV.

The rearrangement links TRBV5-5 to TRBJ1-2; D is undetermined. The length of the CDR3 is 13 residues. V dropped 2 bases and J dropped 3 bases, with 8 bases sitting between them. Germline V gene lookup returns CDR1 SGHKS and CDR2 YYEKEE (reference sequence). CDR3 loop: CASSLRVDYGYTF. CDR3 coding DNA: TGTGCCAGCAGCTTACGCGTCGACTATGGCTACACCTTC. The complete variable domain, with remaining parts taken from reference TRBV5-5 and TRBJ1-2, reads DAGVTQSPTHLIKTRGQQVTLRCSPISGHKSVSWYQQVLGQGPQFIFQYYEKEERGRGNFPDRFSARQFPNYSSELNVNALLLGDSALYLCASSLRVDYGYTFGSGTRLTVV.

The V call is TRBV7-9, the J call TRBJ2-5; D not resolved. V lost 3 bases and J 4 bases, leaving 9 bases between the germline ends. CDR1 is SEHNR, CDR2 FQNEAQ, per germline (reference sequence). The CDR3 sequence is 13 residues long. CDR3: CASSLRRTETQYF. The CDR3 nucleotides read TGTGCCAGCAGCTTGAGAAGAACAGAGACCCAGTACTTC.

This clone was detected only once. At the DNA level, this CDR3 is encoded by other sequences in the same sample as well. The rearrangement joins TRBV5-1 to TRBJ1-1; D may be TRBD1 (5 bases). The ends were cut back, 0 bases at V and 1 base at J, with 7 bases in the middle. Germline values: CDR1 SGHRS, CDR2 YFSETQ. The length of the CDR3 is 14 residues. Here the CDR3 reads CASSLAGGNTEAFF. In DNA, the CDR3 is TGCGCCAGCAGCTTGGCCGGGGGGAACACTGAAGCTTTCTTT.

This rearrangement joins TRBV6-6 to TRBJ2-2, with D unclear. CDR1 and CDR2 (germline): MNHNY, SVGAGI (reference sequence). This CDR3 comprises 15 residues. Trimming took off 5 bases at V and 1 base at J, with 11 bases between the two ends. The CDR3 region is CASSPDWENTGELFF. CDR3 coding DNA: TGTGCCAGCAGTCCCGACTGGGAGAACACCGGGGAGCTGTTTTTT.

This chain joins TRBV5-4 and TRBJ1-1; D perhaps matches TRBD1 (5 bases). This CDR3 is built from 14 residues. Germline loops: CDR1 SGHNT, CDR2 YYREEE (reference sequence). V was clipped by 5 bases and J by 1 base, with 12 bases between them. CDR3 in amino acids: CASSPGRENTEAFF. For the CDR3, the DNA is TGTGCCAGCAGTCCGGGACGGGAGAACACTGAAGCTTTCTTT.

This CDR3 is CASSLDQRTGELFF. CDR3 DNA sequence: TGCGCCAGCAGCCTTGACCAGCGGACCGGGGAGCTGTTTTTT. The V gene is TRBV4-1, the J gene TRBJ2-2; possibly TRBD2 for D (5 bases). CDR1 is MGHRA, CDR2 YSYEKL, per germline. V shed 4 bases and J shed 5 bases, with 11 bases lying between them. The CDR3 length is 14 residues.

The CDR3 reads CASSRLGRNTEAFF. In DNA form, the CDR3 reads TGTGCCAGCAGCCGGTTGGGACGGAACACTGAAGCTTTCTTT. The chain combines TRBV3-1 (or the pseudogene TRBV3-2) with TRBJ1-1; D may be TRBD1 (5 bases). CDR3 length: 14 residues. The V and J ends lost 4 bases and 1 base respectively, with 10 bases between them. In germline, CDR1 is LGHDT, CDR2 YNNKEL (reference sequence).

This chain links TRBV5-1 with TRBJ2-7, with TRBD2 matching 12 bases. CDR1 is SGHRS and CDR2 is YFSETQ in the germline V gene. The CDR3 contains 15 residues. Germline trimming cut 3 bases from V and 3 bases from J; bases unmatched to any gene: 4. This CDR3 is CASSSGTSGFYEQYF. The CDR3 DNA is TGCGCCAGCAGCTCTGGGACTAGCGGGTTCTACGAGCAGTACTTC.

As regards this clone: The sample contains more than one DNA sequence encoding this CDR3. The chain employs TRBV5-1 and TRBJ1-6; possibly TRBD1 for D (5 bases). The V gene lost 2 bases and the J gene lost 8 bases, with 11 bases spanning the gap. The CDR3 length is 14 residues. Germline V gene data show CDR1 as SGHRS and CDR2 as YFSETQ. Here the CDR3 reads CASSFSGDDSPLHF. The CDR3 bases are TGCGCCAGCAGCTTTTCCGGGGACGATTCACCCCTCCACTTT.

The count of this clone is one. The V and J genes are TRBV10-3 and TRBJ1-4, with D perhaps TRBD1 (5 bases). This CDR3 comprises 14 residues. The ends were cut back, 3 bases at V and 7 bases at J, with 12 bases in the middle. The germline V gene has CDR1 ENHRY and CDR2 SYGVKD. The CDR3 spells CAISDPDIGEKLFF. In DNA form, the CDR3 reads TGTGCCATCAGTGACCCGGACATAGGTGAAAAACTGTTTTTT.

The V gene is TRBV3-1 (or the pseudogene TRBV3-2), the J gene TRBJ1-2, with unresolved D. The germline CDR1 and CDR2 sequences are LGHDT and YNNKEL (reference sequence). The V and J ends lost 4 bases and 1 base respectively, with 4 bases between them. The CDR3 consists of 12 residues. CDR3 DNA sequence: TGTGCCAGCAGCCCGGGTAACTATGGCTACACCTTC. It translates to CASSPGNYGYTF.

This sequence joins TRBV7-9 and TRBJ2-7, with TRBD1 identical over 9 bases. Per the germline V gene, CDR1 is SEHNR and CDR2 is FQNEAQ (reference sequence). The CDR3 totals 17 residues. Losses at the gene ends were 2 bases for V and 4 bases for J; bases not matched to a gene: 12. The CDR3 nucleotides are TGTGCCAGCAGCTTATACAGGGGGCCATCTAATTATTACGAGCAGTACTTC. Translation: CASSLYRGPSNYYEQYF.